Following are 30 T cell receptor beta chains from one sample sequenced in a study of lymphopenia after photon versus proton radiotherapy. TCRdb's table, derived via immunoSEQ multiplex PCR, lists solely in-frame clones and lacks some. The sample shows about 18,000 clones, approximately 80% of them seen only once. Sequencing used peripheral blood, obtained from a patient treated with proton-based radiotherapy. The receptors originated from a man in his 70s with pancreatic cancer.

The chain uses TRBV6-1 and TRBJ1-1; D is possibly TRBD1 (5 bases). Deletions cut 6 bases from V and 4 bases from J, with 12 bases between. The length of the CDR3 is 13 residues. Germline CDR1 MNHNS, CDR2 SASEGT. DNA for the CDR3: TGTGCCAGCAGAGGCATCCAGGGCACTGAAGCTTTCTTT. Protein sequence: CASRGIQGTEAFF.

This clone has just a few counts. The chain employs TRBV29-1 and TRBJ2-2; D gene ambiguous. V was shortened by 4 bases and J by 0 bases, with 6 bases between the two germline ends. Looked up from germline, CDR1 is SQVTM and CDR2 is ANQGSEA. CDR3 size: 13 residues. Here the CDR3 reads CSVGVSNTGELFF. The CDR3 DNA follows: TGCAGCGTTGGGGTTTCGAACACCGGGGAGCTGTTTTTT.

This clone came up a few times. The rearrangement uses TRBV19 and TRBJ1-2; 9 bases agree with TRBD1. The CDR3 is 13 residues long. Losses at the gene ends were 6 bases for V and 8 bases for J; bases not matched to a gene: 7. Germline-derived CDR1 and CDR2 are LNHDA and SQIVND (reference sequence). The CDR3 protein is CASRKQGASGYTF. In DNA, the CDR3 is TGTGCCAGTAGAAAACAGGGGGCGTCCGGCTACACCTTC.

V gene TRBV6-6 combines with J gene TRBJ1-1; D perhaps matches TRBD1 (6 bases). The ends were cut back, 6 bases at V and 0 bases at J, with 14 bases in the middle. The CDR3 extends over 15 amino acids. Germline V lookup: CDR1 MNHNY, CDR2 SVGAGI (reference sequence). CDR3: CASRETGPLNTEAFF. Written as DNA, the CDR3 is TGTGCCAGCAGGGAGACAGGTCCCTTGAACACTGAAGCTTTCTTT.

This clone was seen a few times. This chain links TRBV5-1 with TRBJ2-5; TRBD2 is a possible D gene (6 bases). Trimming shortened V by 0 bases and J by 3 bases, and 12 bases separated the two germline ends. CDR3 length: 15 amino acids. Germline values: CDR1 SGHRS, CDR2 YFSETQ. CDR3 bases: TGCGCCAGCAGCTTGGGCGGCCGGAGGGAAGAGACCCAGTACTTC. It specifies CASSLGGRREETQYF.

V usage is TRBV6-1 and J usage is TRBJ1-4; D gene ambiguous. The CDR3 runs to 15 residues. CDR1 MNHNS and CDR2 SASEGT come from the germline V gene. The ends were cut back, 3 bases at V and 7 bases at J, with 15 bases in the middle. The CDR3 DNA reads TGTGCCAGCAGTGAGGCCCGGGGATGGGGTGAAAAACTGTTTTTT. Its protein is CASSEARGWGEKLFF.

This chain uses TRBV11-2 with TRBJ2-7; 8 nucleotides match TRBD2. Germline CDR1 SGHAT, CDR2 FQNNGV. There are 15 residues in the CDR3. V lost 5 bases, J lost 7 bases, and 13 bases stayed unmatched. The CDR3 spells CASSPAVAGHGEQYF. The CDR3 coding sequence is TGTGCCAGCAGCCCCGCTGTAGCGGGGCATGGGGAGCAGTACTTC. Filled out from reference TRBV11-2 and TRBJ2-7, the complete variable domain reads EAGVAQSPRYKIIEKRQSVAFWCNPISGHATLYWYQQILGQGPKLLIQFQNNGVVDDSQLPKDRFSAERLKGVDSTLKIQPAKLEDSAVYLCASSPAVAGHGEQYFGPGTRLTVT.

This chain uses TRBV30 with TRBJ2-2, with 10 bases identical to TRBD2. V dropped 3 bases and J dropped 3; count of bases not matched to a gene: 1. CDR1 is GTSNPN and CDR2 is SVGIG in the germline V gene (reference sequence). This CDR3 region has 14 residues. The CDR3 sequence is CAWRGTSDTGELFF. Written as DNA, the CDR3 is TGTGCCTGGAGGGGGACTAGCGACACCGGGGAGCTGTTTTTT.

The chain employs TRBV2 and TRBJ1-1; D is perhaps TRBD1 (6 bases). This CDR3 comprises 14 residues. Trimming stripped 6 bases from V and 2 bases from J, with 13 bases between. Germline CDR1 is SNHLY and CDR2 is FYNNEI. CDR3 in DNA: TGTGCCAGCAGCGAGGACAGATTTAACACTGAAGCTTTCTTT. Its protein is CASSEDRFNTEAFF.

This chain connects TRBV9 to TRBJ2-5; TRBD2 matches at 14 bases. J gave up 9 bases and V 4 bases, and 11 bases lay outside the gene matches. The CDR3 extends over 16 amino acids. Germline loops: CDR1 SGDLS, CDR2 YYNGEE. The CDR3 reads CASSPRLAGGSPAQYF. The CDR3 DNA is TGTGCCAGCAGCCCGCGACTAGCGGGAGGGTCTCCGGCCCAGTACTTC. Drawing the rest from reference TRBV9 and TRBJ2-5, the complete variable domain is DSGVTQTPKHLITATGQRVTLRCSPRSGDLSVYWYQQSLDQGLQFLIQYYNGEERAKGNILERFSAQQFPDLHSELNLSSLELGDSALYFCASSPRLAGGSPAQYFGPGTRLLVL.

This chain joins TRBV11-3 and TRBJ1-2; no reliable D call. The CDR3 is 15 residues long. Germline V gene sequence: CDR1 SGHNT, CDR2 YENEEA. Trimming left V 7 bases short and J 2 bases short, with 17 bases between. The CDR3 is CASKLRPGTNYGYTF. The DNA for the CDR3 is TGTGCCAGCAAGCTCCGCCCAGGAACCAACTATGGCTACACCTTC.

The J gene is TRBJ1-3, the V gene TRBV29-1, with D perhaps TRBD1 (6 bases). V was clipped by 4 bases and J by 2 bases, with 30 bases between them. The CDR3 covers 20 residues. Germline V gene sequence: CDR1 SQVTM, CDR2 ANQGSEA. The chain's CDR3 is CSVAGTMDSQGPGAGNTIYF. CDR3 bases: TGCAGCGTTGCCGGAACCATGGACAGCCAGGGTCCCGGCGCTGGAAACACCATATATTTT.

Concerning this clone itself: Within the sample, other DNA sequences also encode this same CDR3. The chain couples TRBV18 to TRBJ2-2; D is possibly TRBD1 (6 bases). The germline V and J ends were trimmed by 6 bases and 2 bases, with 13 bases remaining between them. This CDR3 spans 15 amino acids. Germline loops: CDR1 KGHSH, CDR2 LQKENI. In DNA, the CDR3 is TGTGCCAGCTCGCCAGTGGGGACAAACACCGGGGAGCTGTTTTTT. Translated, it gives CASSPVGTNTGELFF. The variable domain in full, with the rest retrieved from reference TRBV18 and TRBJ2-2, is NAGVMQNPRHLVRRRGQEARLRCSPMKGHSHVYWYRQLPEEGLKFMVYLQKENIIDESGMPKERFSAEFPKEGPSILRIQQVVRGDSAAYFCASSPVGTNTGELFFGEGSRLTVL.

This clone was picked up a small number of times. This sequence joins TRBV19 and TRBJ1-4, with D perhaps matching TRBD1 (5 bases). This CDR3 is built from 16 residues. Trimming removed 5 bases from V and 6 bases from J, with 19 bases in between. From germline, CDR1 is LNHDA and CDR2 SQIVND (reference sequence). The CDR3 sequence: CASSPGSGRGDEKLFF. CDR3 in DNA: TGTGCCAGTAGTCCAGGGTCGGGTCGAGGGGATGAAAAACTGTTTTTT.

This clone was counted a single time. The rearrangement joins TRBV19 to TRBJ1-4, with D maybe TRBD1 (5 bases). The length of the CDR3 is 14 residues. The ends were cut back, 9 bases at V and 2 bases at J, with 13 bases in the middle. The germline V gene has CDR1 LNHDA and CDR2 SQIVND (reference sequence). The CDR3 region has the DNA TGTGCCAGCGGCTCGGGGCGCACTAATGAAAAACTGTTTTTT. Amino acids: CASGSGRTNEKLFF.

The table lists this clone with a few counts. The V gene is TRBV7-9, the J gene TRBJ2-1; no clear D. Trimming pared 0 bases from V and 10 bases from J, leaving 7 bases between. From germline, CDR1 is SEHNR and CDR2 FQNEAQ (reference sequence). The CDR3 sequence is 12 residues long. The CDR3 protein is CASSLAVYEQFF. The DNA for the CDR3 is TGTGCCAGCAGCTTAGCGGTCTACGAGCAGTTCTTC.

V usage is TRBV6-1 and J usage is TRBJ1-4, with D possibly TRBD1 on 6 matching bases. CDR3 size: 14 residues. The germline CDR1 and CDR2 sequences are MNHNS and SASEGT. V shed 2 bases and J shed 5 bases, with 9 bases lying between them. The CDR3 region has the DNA TGTGCCAGCAGTGAAAGTGGACAGAATGAAAAACTGTTTTTT. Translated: CASSESGQNEKLFF.

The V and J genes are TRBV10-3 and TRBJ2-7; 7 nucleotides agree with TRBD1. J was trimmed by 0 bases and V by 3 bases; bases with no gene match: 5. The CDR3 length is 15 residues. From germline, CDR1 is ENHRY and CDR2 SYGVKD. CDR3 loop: CAISDPTGSSYEQYF. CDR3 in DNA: TGTGCCATCAGTGACCCGACAGGGAGCTCCTACGAGCAGTACTTC.

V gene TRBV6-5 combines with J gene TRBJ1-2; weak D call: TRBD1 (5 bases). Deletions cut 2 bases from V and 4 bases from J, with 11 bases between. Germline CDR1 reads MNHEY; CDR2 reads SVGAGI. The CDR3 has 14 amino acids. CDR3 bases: TGTGCCAGCAGTTACGGACGGGGGACCTATGGCTACACCTTC. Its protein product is CASSYGRGTYGYTF.

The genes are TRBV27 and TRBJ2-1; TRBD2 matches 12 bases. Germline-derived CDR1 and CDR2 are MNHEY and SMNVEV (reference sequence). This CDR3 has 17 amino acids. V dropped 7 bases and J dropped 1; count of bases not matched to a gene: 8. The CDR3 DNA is TGTGCCAGCACCGCGCTAGCGGGAGGGCCTTCCTACAATGAGCAGTTCTTC. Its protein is CASTALAGGPSYNEQFF.

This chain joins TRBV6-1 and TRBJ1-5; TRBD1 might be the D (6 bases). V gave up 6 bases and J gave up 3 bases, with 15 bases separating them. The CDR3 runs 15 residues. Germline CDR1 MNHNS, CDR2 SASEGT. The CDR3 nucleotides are TGTGCCAGCAGAAAGGACAGATCCGACAATCAGCCCCAGCATTTT. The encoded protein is CASRKDRSDNQPQHF.

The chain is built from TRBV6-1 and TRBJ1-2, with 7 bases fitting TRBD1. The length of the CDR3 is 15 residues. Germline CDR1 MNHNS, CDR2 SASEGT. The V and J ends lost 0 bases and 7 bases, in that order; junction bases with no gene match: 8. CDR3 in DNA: TGTGCCAGCAGTGAAGCACTAGACAGGGAAACTGGCTACACCTTC. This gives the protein CASSEALDRETGYTF.

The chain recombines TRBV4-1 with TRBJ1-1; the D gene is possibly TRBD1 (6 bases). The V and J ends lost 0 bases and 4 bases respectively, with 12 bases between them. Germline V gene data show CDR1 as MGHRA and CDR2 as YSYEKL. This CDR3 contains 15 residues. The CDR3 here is CASSQDWGAGTEAFF. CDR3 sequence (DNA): TGCGCCAGCAGCCAAGATTGGGGGGCCGGCACTGAAGCTTTCTTT.

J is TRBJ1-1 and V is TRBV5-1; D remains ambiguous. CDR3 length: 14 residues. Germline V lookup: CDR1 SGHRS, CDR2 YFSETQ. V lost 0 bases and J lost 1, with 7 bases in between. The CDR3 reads CASSLGQENTEAFF. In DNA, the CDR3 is TGCGCCAGCAGCTTGGGGCAGGAGAACACTGAAGCTTTCTTT.

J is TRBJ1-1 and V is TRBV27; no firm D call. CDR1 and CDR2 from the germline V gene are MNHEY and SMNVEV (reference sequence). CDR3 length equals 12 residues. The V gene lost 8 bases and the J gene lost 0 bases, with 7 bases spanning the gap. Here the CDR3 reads CASGGMNTEAFF. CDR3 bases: TGTGCCAGCGGCGGGATGAACACTGAAGCTTTCTTT.

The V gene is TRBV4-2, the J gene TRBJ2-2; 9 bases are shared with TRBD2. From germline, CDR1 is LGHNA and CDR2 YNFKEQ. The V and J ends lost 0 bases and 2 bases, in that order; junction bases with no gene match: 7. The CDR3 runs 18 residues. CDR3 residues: CASSQETSGGRNTGELFF. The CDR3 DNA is TGTGCCAGCAGCCAAGAGACCAGCGGGGGGCGAAACACCGGGGAGCTGTTTTTT.

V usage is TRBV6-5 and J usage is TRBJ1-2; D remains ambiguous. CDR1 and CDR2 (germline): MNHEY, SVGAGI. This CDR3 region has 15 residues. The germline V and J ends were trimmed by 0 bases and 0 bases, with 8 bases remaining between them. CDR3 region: CASSYSQVANYGYTF. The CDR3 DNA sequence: TGTGCCAGCAGTTACTCGCAGGTAGCTAACTATGGCTACACCTTC.

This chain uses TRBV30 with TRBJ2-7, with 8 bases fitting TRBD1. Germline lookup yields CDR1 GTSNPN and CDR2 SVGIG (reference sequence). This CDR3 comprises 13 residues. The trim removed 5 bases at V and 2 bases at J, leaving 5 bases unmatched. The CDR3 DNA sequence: TGTGCCTGGGACAGGGGCTTCACCTACGAGCAGTACTTC. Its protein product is CAWDRGFTYEQYF. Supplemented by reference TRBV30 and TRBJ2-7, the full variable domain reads SQTIHQWPATLVQPVGSPLSLECTVEGTSNPNLYWYRQAAGRGLQLLFYSVGIGQISSEVPQNLSASRPQDRQFILSSKKLLLSDSGFYLCAWDRGFTYEQYFGPGTRLTVT.

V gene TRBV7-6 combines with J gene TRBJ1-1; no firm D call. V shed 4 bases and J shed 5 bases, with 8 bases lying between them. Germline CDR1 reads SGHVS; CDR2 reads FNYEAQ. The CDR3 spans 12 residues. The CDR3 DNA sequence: TGTGCCAGCAGCTCTGGAAGAACTGAAGCTTTCTTT. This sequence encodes CASSSGRTEAFF.

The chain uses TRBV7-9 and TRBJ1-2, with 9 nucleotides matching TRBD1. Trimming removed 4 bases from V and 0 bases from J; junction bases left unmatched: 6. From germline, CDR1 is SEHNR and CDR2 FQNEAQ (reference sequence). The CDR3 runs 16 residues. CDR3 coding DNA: TGTGCCAGCAGCTCTGTTTGGGACAGGGCTAACTATGGCTACACCTTC. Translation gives CASSSVWDRANYGYTF. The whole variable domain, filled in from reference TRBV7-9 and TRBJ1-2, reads DTGVSQNPRHKITKRGQNVTFRCDPISEHNRLYWYRQTLGQGPEFLTYFQNEAQLEKSRLLSDRFSAERPKGSFSTLEIQRTEQGDSAMYLCASSSVWDRANYGYTFGSGTRLTVV.